This T cell receptor (beta chain) was sequenced for a study of blood T cell repertoires in COVID-19. For the study at large: The cDNA or gDNA used as material had been derived from T cells, B-cell-depleted T cells, or PBMCs.

Germline CDR1 ENHRY, CDR2 SYGVKD. The CDR3 extends over 16 amino acids. J was trimmed by 6 bases and V by 4 bases; bases with no gene match: 8. The repertoire was sequenced with immunoSEQ multiplex PCR; TCRdb's copy has only in-frame clones and lacks some. This repertoire shows fewer than 500,000 clones, roughly 87% found once; its top ten account for roughly 0.72%. Individuals drawn from 24 US areas were about 18 to 90 years old. In assigning cohorts, the study relied on participant-reported clinical history. Recovery among Cohort 3 donors was established by two negative PCRs, clearance, or symptom resolution.

This chain uses TRBV10-3 with TRBJ2-2; 10 bases are shared with TRBD1. Sequenced input: PBMCs or T cells enriched from blood (not recorded which). The clonotype was recovered from a woman under 30 who had recovered from COVID-19. CDR3 amino acids: CAISGTPTGGPGELFF. CDR3 DNA: TGTGCCATCAGTGGGACCCCGACAGGGGGCCCCGGGGAGCTGTTTTTT.